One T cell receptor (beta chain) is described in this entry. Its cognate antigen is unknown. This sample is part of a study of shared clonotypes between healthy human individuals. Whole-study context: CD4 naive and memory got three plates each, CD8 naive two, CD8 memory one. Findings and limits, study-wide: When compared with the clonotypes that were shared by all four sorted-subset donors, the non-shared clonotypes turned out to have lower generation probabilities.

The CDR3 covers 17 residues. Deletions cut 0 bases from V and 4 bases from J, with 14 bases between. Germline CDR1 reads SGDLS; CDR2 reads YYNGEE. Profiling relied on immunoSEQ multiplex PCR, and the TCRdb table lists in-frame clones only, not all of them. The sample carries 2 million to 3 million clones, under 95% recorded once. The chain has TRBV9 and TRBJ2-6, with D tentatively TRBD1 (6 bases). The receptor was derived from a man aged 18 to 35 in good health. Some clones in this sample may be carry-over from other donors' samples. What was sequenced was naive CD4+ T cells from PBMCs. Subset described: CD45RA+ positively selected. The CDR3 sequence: CASSVETGFAGANVLTF. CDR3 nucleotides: TGTGCCAGCAGCGTAGAAACAGGGTTTGCGGGGGCCAACGTCCTGACTTTC.